This passage covers 5 T cell receptor beta chains from one sample sequenced in a study of blood T cell repertoires in COVID-19 (TCRdb year 2020). Preparation of the library involved the immunoSEQ multiplex PCR assay. Sourced from immuneACCESS, this table was stored by TCRdb with only in-frame sequences that have V and J called. A share of the clones is absent; for the studies checked, an unresolved V gene accounts for under half, and the remainder has no known explanation. The sample table shows about 38,000 clones, and around nine tenths are seen once. The ten largest clones represent 34% of the sample. Source material: peripheral blood. These TCRs come from a man in his 70s with active COVID-19.

This rearrangement joins TRBV12-3 or TRBV12-4 to TRBJ2-7; 8 bases agree with TRBD2. The CDR3 spans 13 residues. J gave up 4 bases and V 5 bases, and 4 bases lay outside the gene matches. Written as DNA, the CDR3 is TGTGCCAGCAGTGCCTTAGCGGGGTACGAGCAGTACTTC. Protein product: CASSALAGYEQYF.

The gene calls are TRBV10-1 and TRBJ2-3; a weak D match, TRBD2 (5 bases). V gave up 7 bases and J gave up 1 base, with 15 bases separating them. Germline CDR1 is WNHNN and CDR2 is SYGVQD (reference sequence). This CDR3 is built from 15 residues. The CDR3 DNA is TGCGCCAGCATCCACCGGCGGGCCCGCACAGATACGCAGTATTTT. This encodes CASIHRRARTDTQYF.

The J gene is TRBJ1-3, the V gene TRBV21-1; the DNA was not used to check the table's D call, TRBD1. TRBV21-1 is listed as a pseudogene. The CDR3 sequence is 12 residues long. The CDR3 loop reads CSPGTTGNTIYF. In DNA form, the CDR3 reads TGTTCTCCAGGGACAACTGGAAACACCATATATTTT.

In this sample, this clone turned up a few times. This CDR3 is CASSLISGRTDTQYF. As DNA, the CDR3 is TGTGCCAGCAGCTTAATCAGCGGTCGCACAGATACGCAGTATTTT. This rearrangement joins TRBV7-8 to TRBJ2-3, with D perhaps matching TRBD2 (5 bases). Trimming cost V 2 bases and J 1 base, with 10 bases left between them. CDR1 is SGHVS and CDR2 is FQNEAQ in the germline V gene. The CDR3 consists of 15 residues.

The chain carries TRBV2 and TRBJ2-4, with TRBD1 as a possible D gene (5 bases). The CDR3 extends over 13 amino acids. Germline V lookup: CDR1 SNHLY, CDR2 FYNNEI. Trimming left V 6 bases short and J 12 bases short, with 18 bases between. The CDR3 region is CASSPQIDSYQYF. The DNA for the CDR3 is TGTGCCAGCAGCCCACAAATCGACAGTTATCAGTACTTC.